These 9 T cell receptor beta chains were sequenced from one sample in a study of blood T cell repertoires in COVID-19. The repertoire was sequenced with immunoSEQ multiplex PCR; TCRdb's copy has only in-frame clones and lacks some. The data hold around 250,000 clones, with around 91% observed a single time. What was sequenced was peripheral blood. These receptors were taken from a woman in her sixties with COVID-19, enrolled during active disease.

The chain has TRBV6-5 and TRBJ2-7; the match to TRBD2 covers 9 bases. CDR1 and CDR2 from the germline V gene are MNHEY and SVGAGI. With 6 bases clipped from V and 6 bases from J, the junction kept 9 bases outside the gene matches. The CDR3 loop spans 14 amino acids. CDR3: CASSTGAGGLEQYF. In DNA form, the CDR3 reads TGTGCCAGCAGCACTGGGGCGGGGGGGCTCGAGCAGTACTTC.

This chain connects TRBV7-2 to TRBJ1-2; 7 nucleotides agree with TRBD1. The CDR3 consists of 14 residues. Germline values: CDR1 SGHTA, CDR2 FQGNSA. The ends lost 5 bases at V and 5 bases at J; junction bases unmatched: 8. Written as DNA, the CDR3 is TGTGCCAGCAGCCCGCCCGACAGGGTTTATGGCTACACCTTC. Its protein product is CASSPPDRVYGYTF.

The CDR3 nucleotides read TGTGCCAGTAGTATAGATGGAGGGGGCTTCATGAACACTGAAGCTTTCTTT. As protein: CASSIDGGGFMNTEAFF. The V call is TRBV19, the J call TRBJ1-1, with 7 bases fitting TRBD1. The CDR3 extends over 17 amino acids. Trimming took 0 bases from V and 0 from J; bases not matched to a gene: 7. Germline loops: CDR1 LNHDA, CDR2 SQIVND (reference sequence).

This clone came up once. The rearrangement uses TRBV5-1 and TRBJ1-4; 7 bases are a match to TRBD1. The J segment lost 8 bases and the V segment lost 0 bases, leaving 7 bases of the junction unmatched. This CDR3 region has 15 residues. Looked up from germline, CDR1 is SGHRS and CDR2 is YFSETQ. The DNA of the CDR3 is TGCGCCAGCAGCTTGGGACAGGGATCAGGCGAAAAACTGTTTTTT. Translated, it gives CASSLGQGSGEKLFF. Looking up the rest from reference TRBV5-1 and TRBJ1-4 gives the full variable domain: KAGVTQTPRYLIKTRGQQVTLSCSPISGHRSVSWYQQTPGQGLQFLFEYFSETQRNKGNFPGRFSGRQFSNSRSEMNVSTLELGDSALYLCASSLGQGSGEKLFFGSGTQLSVL.

J is TRBJ2-7 and V is TRBV2; 13 nucleotides agree with TRBD2. V gave up 6 bases and J gave up 0 bases; unmatched junction bases: 14. The CDR3 runs 19 residues. CDR1 and CDR2 (germline): SNHLY, FYNNEI. In DNA form, the CDR3 reads TGTGCCAGCAGCGCACCGGGACTAGCGGGGACTAAAAGCTCCTACGAGCAGTACTTC. Amino acids: CASSAPGLAGTKSSYEQYF.

This clone was observed once. The J gene is TRBJ2-7, the V gene TRBV2; D might be TRBD1 (6 bases). V dropped 6 bases and J dropped 2 bases, with 14 bases sitting between them. Germline CDR1 SNHLY, CDR2 FYNNEI. The CDR3 loop spans 14 amino acids. CDR3 in DNA: TGTGCCAGCAGCTCCAGGGGTCTCGCCTACGAGCAGTACTTC. Amino acids: CASSSRGLAYEQYF.

The rearrangement links TRBV4-1 to TRBJ2-2; 9 bases agree with TRBD1. Germline loops: CDR1 MGHRA, CDR2 YSYEKL. V dropped 3 bases and J dropped 4; count of bases not matched to a gene: 9. The CDR3 length is 17 residues. CDR3 nucleotides: TGCGCCAGCAGCCAGAGGGGACAGGGAACCCCCACCGGGGAGCTGTTTTTT. Translation gives CASSQRGQGTPTGELFF.

The chain combines TRBV11-2 with TRBJ2-1; the D gene is possibly TRBD2 (6 bases). There are 15 residues in the CDR3. Germline V CDR1 and CDR2: SGHAT, FQNNGV. Between the trimmed V and J ends, which lost 2 bases and 9 bases, there was a span of 17 bases. CDR3 amino acids: CASSLRAGGVGEQFF. The CDR3 bases are TGTGCCAGCAGCTTACGGGCCGGCGGGGTTGGTGAGCAGTTCTTC.

The V call is TRBV9, the J call TRBJ2-1, with D possibly being TRBD2 (6 bases). Trimming left V 3 bases short and J 4 bases short, with 23 bases between. Germline CDR1 and CDR2: SGDLS and YYNGEE. The CDR3 is 18 amino acids. The CDR3 coding sequence is TGTGCCAGCAGCGAGGCCCCCATCGGGCGGGATACGTACAATGAGCAGTTCTTC. Residues: CASSEAPIGRDTYNEQFF.